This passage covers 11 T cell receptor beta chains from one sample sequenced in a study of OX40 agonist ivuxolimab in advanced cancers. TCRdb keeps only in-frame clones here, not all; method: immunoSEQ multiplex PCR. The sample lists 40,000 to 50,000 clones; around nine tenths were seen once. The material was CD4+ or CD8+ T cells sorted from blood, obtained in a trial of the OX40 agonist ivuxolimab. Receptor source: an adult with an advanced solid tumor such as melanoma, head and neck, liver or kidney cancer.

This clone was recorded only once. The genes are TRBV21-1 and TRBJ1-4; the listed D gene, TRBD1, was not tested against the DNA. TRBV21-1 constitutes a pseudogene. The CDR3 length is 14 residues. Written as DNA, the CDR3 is TGTGCCAGCAGCTCGACAGGGGGAGTCGAAAAACTGTTTTTT. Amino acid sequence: CASSSTGGVEKLFF.

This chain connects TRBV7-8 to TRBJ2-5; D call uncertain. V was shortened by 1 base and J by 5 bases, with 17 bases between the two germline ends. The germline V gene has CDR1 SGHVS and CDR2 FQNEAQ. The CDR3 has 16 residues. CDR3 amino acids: CASSLGWDGSLETQYF. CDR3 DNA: TGTGCCAGCAGCTTAGGTTGGGATGGTTCACTGGAGACCCAGTACTTC. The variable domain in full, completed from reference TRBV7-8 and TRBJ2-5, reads GAGVSQSPRYKVAKRGQDVALRCDPISGHVSLFWYQQALGQGPEFLTYFQNEAQLDKSGLPSDRFFAERPEGSVSTLKIQRTQQEDSAVYLCASSLGWDGSLETQYFGPGTRLLVL.

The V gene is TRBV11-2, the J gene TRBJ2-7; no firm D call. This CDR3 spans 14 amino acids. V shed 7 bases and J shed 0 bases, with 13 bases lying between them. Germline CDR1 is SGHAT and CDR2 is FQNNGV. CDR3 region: CASTGPWSSYEQYF. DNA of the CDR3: TGTGCCAGCACCGGACCCTGGAGCTCCTACGAGCAGTACTTC.

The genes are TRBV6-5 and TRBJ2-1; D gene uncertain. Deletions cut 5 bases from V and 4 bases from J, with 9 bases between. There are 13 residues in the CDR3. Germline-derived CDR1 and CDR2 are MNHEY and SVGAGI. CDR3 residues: CASSLGRYNEQFF. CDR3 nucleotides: TGTGCCAGCAGTCTAGGCCGTTACAATGAGCAGTTCTTC.

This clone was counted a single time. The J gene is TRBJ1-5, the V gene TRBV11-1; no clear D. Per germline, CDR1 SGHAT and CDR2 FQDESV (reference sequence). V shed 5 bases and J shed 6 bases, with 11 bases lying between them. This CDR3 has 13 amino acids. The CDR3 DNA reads TGTGCCAGCAGCCTGTCGGGCGGTCAGCCCCAGCATTTT. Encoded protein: CASSLSGGQPQHF.

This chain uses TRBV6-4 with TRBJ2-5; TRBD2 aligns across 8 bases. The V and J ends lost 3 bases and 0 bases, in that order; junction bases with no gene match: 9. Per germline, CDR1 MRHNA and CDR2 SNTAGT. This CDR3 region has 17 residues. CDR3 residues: CASSDIALLADQETQYF. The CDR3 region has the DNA TGTGCCAGCAGTGATATAGCCCTACTAGCGGACCAAGAGACCCAGTACTTC.

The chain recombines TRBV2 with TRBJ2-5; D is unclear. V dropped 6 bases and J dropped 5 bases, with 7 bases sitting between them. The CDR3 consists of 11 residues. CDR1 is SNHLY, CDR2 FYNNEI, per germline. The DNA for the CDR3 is TGTGCCAGCAGGCCTGTTGAGACCCAGTACTTC. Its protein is CASRPVETQYF.

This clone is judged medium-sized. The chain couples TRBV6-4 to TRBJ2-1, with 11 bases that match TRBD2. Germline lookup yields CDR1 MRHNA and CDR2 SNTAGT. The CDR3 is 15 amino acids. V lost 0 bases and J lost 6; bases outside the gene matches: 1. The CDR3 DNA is TGTGCCAGCAGTGACTCTAGCGGGGGGGCCAATGAGCAGTTCTTC. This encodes CASSDSSGGANEQFF.

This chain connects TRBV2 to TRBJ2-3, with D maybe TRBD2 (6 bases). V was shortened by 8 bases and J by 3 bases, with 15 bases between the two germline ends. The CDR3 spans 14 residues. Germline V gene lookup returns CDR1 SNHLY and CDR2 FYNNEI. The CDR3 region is CASVNSGETDTQYF. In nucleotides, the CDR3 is TGTGCCAGCGTAAATTCGGGGGAGACAGATACGCAGTATTTT. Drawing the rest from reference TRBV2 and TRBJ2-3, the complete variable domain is EPEVTQTPSHQVTQMGQEVILRCVPISNHLYFYWYRQILGQKVEFLVSFYNNEISEKSEIFDDQFSVERPDGSNFTLKIRSTKLEDSAMYFCASVNSGETDTQYFGPGTRLTVL.

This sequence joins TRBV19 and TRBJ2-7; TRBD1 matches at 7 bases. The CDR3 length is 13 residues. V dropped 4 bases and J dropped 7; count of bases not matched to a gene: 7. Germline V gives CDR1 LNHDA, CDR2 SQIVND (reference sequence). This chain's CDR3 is CASSTGQSLEQYF. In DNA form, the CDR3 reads TGTGCCAGTAGTACGGGACAGAGTCTGGAGCAGTACTTC.

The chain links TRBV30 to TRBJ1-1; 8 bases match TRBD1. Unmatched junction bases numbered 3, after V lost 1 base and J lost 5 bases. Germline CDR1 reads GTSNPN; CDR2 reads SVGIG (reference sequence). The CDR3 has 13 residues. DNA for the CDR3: TGTGCCTGGAGTGGGACAGGGATGACTGAAGCTTTCTTT. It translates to CAWSGTGMTEAFF.